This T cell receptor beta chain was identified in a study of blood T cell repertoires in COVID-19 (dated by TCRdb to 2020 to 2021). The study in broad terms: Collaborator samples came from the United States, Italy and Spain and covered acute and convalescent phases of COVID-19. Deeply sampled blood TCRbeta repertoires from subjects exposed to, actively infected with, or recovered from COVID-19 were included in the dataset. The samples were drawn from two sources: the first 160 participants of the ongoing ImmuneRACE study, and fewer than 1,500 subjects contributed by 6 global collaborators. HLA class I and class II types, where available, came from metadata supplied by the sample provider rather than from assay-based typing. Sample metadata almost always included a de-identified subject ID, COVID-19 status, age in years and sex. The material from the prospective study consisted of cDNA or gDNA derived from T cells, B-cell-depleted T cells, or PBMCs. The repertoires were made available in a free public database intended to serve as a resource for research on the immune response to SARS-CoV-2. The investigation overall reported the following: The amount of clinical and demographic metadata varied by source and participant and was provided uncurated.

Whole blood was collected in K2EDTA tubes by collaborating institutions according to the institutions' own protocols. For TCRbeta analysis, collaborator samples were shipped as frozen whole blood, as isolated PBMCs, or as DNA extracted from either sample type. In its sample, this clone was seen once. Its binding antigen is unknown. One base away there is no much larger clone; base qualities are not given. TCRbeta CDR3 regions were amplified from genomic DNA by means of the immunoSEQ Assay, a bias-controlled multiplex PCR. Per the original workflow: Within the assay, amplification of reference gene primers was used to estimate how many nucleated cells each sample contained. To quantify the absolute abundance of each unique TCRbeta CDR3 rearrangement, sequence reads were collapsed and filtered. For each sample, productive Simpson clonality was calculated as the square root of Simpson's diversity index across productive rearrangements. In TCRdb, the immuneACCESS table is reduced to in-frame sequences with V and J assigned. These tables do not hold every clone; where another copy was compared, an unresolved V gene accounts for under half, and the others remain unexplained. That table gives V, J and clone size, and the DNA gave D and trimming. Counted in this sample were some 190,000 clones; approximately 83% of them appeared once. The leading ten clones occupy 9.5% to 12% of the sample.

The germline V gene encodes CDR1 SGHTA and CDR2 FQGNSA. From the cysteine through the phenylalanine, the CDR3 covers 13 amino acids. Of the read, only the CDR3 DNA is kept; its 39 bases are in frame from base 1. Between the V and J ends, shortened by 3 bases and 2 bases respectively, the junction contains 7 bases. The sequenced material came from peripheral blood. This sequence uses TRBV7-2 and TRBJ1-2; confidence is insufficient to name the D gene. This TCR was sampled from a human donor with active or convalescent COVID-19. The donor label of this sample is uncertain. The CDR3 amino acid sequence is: CASSFGRNYGYTF. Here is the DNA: TGTGCCAGCAGCTTTGGGAGAAACTATGGCTACACCTTC.